This T cell receptor beta chain was captured by sequencing in a study of T cells in Graves' hyperthyroidism and ophthalmopathy. Points from the study as a whole: Progression to ophthalmopathy was predicted a median of 6.5 months early.

Thyroid ultrasound and orbital computed tomography, with clinical symptoms and serum thyroxine and TRAb, informed diagnoses. It was RNA transcripts that yielded the amplified TCR beta CDR3 regions. Primed by the HTBI set, a first-round RT-PCR was run on the TCR CDR3. From the multiplex PCR reads, TCRdb called clonotypes with MiXCR, one entry per CDR3 protein. Altogether 600,000 to 650,000 distinct CDR3 sequences are present, roughly 20% being singletons, with the ten largest covering about 34%. Of note for this clonotype: Its antigen is not known.

CDR1 and CDR2 (germline): SGHVS, FQNEAQ. V was cut by 2 bases and J by 6 bases, with 14 bases left in between. The CDR3 is made up of 16 amino acids. This rearrangement joins TRBV7-8 to TRBJ1-6; D remains ambiguous. The receptor was derived from a man aged 25 to 40 with Graves' ophthalmopathy. Sequencing input: blood. CDR3 in amino acids: CASSLRPRNVNSPLHF. The CDR3 nucleotides are TGTGCCAGCAGCTTAAGACCCCGGAATGTTAATTCACCCCTCCACTTT. The whole variable domain, remainder taken from reference TRBV7-8 and TRBJ1-6, is GAGVSQSPRYKVAKRGQDVALRCDPISGHVSLFWYQQALGQGPEFLTYFQNEAQLDKSGLPSDRFFAERPEGSVSTLKIQRTQQEDSAVYLCASSLRPRNVNSPLHFGNGTRLTVT.